The clone carrying this T cell receptor (beta chain) was counted only a few times. This entry is derived from a study of human T cells and chemical hapten exposure. MiXCR, run by TCRdb on the RACE reads, gives a single entry per CDR3 protein. The sample shows 35,000 to 50,000 distinct CDR3 sequences, about 4% of them seen only once. This CDR3 region has 14 residues. Germline CDR1 SEHNR, CDR2 FQNEAQ (reference sequence). The V gene lost 4 bases and the J gene lost 11 bases, with 21 bases spanning the gap. The time point: healthy volunteer bleed at 6 weeks. Someone pulled total RNA out of unfractionated whole blood.

The sample taken for sequencing was whole blood. V usage is TRBV7-9 and J usage is TRBJ2-7, with D perhaps assigned TRBD1 or TRBD2 (5 bases each). This clonotype originated in a human donor in good health. Some clones in this sample may be carry-over from other donors' samples. The CDR3 protein is CASSSPRDPKKKYF. DNA for the CDR3: TGTGCCAGCAGCTCTCCTAGGGACCCCAAAAAGAAGTACTTC.